This is a list of T cell receptor beta chains from one sample in a study of long-term antiretroviral therapy in people with HIV. Repertoires were generated with immunoSEQ multiplex PCR, while TCRdb's copy carries only in-frame clones and drops some. The sample contains more than 20,000 clones, roughly 85% of which appear only once. The sequencing here drew on unsorted PBMCs, taken 2.3 years after starting antiretroviral therapy. These TCRs come from a man aged 40-55 years with HIV. CDR3s include the opening cysteine and the closing phenylalanine or tryptophan. Clone size is stated in some rows and not others, as once, few, many or a class when expanded.

>TRBV5-1|TRBJ1-2|NA
CASSPGTGEGYTF
>TRBV30|TRBJ2-1|NA
CAWSTGGRSEQFF
>TRBV5-1|TRBJ2-1|NA
CASSLQGQGVGGEQFF
>TRBV29-1|TRBJ2-7|NA
CSVGSGGDEQYF
>TRBV5-1|TRBJ1-1|NA
CASSLRGGGRDPGWTNTEAFF
>TRBV2|TRBJ2-7|NA
CASDSGTLSYEQYF
>TRBV2|TRBJ1-1|NA
CASSEQLAAAEAFF
>TRBV6-1|TRBJ1-1|NA
CASSVGGGLVYTEAFF
>TRBV10-1|TRBJ2-1|NA
CASSDLGHHEQFF
>TRBV2|TRBJ2-5|few
CASSAPTDPQETQYF
>TRBV2|TRBJ2-1|NA
CASLQGGLAVGNEQFF
>TRBV5-5|TRBJ1-2|NA
CASSQDRGYTF
>TRBV7-2|TRBJ2-1|NA
CASSLVGTSYNEQFF
>TRBV18|TRBJ2-6|once
CASSPLTHSGANVLTF
>TRBV9|TRBJ2-1|NA
CASSAGLAGPPSNEQFF
>TRBV10-3|TRBJ1-2|NA
CAISESTDYGYTF
>TRBV29-1|TRBJ1-2|NA
CSVVRQSASYGYTF
>TRBV5-1|TRBJ2-1|NA
CASSTGQALNEQFF
>TRBV13|TRBJ2-1|NA
CASSHGTSGSTHYYNEQFF
>TRBV6-1|TRBJ2-5|NA
CASSFNRGSQETQYF
>TRBV29-1|TRBJ1-2|NA
CSVPGHRNYGYTF
>TRBV10-3|TRBJ2-3|once
CAISDWYRGPDTQYF
>TRBV6-5|TRBJ2-7|few
CASSFSFSGEQYF
>TRBV29-1|TRBJ2-7|NA
CSVARDRTYEQYF
>TRBV9|TRBJ1-2|NA
CASSTGAVGYGYTF
>TRBV19|TRBJ2-3|NA
CASSIRQGHTDTQYF
>TRBV18|TRBJ1-2|once
CASSPQNRGNYGYTF